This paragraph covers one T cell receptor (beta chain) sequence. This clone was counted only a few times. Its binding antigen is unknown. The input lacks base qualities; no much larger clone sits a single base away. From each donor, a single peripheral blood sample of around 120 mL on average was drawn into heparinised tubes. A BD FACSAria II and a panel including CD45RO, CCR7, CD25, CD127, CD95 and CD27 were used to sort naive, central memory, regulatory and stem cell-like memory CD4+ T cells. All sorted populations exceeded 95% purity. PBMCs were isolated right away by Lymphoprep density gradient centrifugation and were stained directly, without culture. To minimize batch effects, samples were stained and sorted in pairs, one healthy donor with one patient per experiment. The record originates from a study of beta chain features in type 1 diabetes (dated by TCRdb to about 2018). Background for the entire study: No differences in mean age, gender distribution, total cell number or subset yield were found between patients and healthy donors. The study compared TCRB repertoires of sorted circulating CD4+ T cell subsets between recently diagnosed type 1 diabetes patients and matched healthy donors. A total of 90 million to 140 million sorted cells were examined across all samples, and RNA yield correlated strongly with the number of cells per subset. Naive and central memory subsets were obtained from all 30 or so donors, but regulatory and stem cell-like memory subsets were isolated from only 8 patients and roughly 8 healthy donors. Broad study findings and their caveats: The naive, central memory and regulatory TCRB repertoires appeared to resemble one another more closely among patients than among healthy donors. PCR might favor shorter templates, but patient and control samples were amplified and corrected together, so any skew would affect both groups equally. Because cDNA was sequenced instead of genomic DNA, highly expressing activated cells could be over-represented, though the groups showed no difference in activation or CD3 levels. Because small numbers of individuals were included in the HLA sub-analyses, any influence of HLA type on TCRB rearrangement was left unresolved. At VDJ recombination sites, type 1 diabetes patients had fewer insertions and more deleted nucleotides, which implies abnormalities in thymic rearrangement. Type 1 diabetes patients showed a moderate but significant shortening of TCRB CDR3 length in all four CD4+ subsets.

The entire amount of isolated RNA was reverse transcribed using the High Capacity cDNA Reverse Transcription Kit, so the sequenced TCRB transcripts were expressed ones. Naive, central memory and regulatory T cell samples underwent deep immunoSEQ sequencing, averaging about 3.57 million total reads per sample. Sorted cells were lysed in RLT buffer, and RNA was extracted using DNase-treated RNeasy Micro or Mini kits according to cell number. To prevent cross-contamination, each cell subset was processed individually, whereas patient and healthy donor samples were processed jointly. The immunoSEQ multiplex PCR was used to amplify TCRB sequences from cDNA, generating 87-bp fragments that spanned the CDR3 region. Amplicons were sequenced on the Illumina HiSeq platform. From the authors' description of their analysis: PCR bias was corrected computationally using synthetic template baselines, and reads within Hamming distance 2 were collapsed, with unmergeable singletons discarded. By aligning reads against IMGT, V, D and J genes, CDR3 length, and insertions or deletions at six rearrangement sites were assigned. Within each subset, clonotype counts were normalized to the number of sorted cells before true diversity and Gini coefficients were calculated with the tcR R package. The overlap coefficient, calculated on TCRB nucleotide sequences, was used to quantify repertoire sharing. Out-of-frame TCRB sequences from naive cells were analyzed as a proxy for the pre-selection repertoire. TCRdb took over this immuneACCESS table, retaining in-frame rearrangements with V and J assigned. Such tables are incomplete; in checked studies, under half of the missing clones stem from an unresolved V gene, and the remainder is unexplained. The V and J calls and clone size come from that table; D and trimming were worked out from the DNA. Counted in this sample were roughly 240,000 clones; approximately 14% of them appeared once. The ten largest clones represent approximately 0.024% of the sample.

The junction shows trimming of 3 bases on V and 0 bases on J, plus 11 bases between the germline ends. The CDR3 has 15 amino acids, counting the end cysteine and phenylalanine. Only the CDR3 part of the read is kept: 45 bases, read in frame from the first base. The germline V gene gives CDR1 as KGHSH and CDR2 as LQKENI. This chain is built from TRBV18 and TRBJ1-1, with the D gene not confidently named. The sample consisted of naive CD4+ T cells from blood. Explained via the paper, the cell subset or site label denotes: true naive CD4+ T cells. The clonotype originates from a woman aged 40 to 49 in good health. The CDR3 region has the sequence CASSPPGMMNTEAFF. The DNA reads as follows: TGTGCCAGCTCACCCCCCGGGATGATGAACACTGAAGCTTTCTTT.